The next 18 T cell receptor beta chains were all read from a single sample in a study of blood T cells in healthy people across ages. A second PCR, run for about 6 to 12 cycles, used a sample-barcoded 5' primer plus a J-beta primer mix. TCRdb re-called the 5' RACE reads with MiXCR, one entry per CDR3 protein. The repertoire holds approximately 820,000 distinct CDR3 sequences, with 40% to 50% as singletons. The sequenced sample consisted of blood. These receptors were obtained from a man aged 60 to 69 in good health.

The rearrangement links TRBV6-1 to TRBJ2-3; 7 bases align to TRBD1. Germline V CDR1 and CDR2: MNHNS, SASEGT. V lost 7 bases and J lost 5; bases outside the gene matches: 12. The CDR3 consists of 15 residues. CDR3 residues: CASIPGATGVDTQYF. CDR3 DNA sequence: TGTGCCAGCATCCCCGGAGCAACAGGGGTAGATACGCAGTATTTT.

This clonotype was recorded at least ten times. The chain combines TRBV15 with TRBJ2-1; 11 positions match TRBD2. Germline values: CDR1 LNHNV, CDR2 YYDKDF (reference sequence). The CDR3 extends over 15 amino acids. V trimming: 6 bases; J trimming: 6 bases; junction bases outside the gene matches: 7. CDR3 nucleotide sequence: TGTGCCACCAGTCTGACTAGCGGGGTACTCAATGAGCAGTTCTTC. Its translation is CATSLTSGVLNEQFF.

This rearrangement joins TRBV3-1 to TRBJ2-2; no clear D. The germline V gene encodes CDR1 LGHDT and CDR2 YNNKEL (reference sequence). The V and J ends lost 4 bases and 6 bases respectively, with 9 bases between them. The CDR3 has 13 residues. CDR3: CASSRSEAGELFF. The CDR3 DNA reads TGTGCCAGCAGCCGAAGCGAGGCCGGGGAGCTGTTTTTT.

J is TRBJ2-1 and V is TRBV15; D perhaps matches TRBD1 (6 bases). The germline V and J ends were trimmed by 2 bases and 10 bases, with 21 bases remaining between them. This CDR3 is 16 amino acids long. Germline loops: CDR1 LNHNV, CDR2 YYDKDF (reference sequence). DNA of the CDR3: TGTGCCACCAGCAGACCCTCGACAGGCGGTAGGCGCGAGCAGTTCTTC. Its protein product is CATSRPSTGGRREQFF.

This clonotype appeared a few times. Written as DNA, the CDR3 is TGTGCCAGCAGCGTCGACAGGGTCTATGGCTACACCTTC. Translation gives CASSVDRVYGYTF. V is TRBV7-2 and J is TRBJ1-2, with TRBD1 identical over 7 bases. Per the germline V gene, CDR1 is SGHTA and CDR2 is FQGNSA. The ends lost 5 bases at V and 4 bases at J; junction bases unmatched: 4. The CDR3 runs 13 residues.

This clonotype occurred a few times. V usage is TRBV7-2 and J usage is TRBJ2-3, with 14 bases that match TRBD2. CDR1 and CDR2 (germline): SGHTA, FQGNSA. The CDR3 is 19 amino acids. V shed 4 bases and J 3 bases; nucleotides not matched to a gene: 12. CDR3 sequence reads: CASSSRRLAGGLGTDTQYF. The CDR3 DNA reads TGTGCCAGCAGCTCACGGCGACTAGCGGGGGGGTTGGGTACAGATACGCAGTATTTT.

Only a few counts were recorded for this clonotype. The V call is TRBV20-1, the J call TRBJ2-7; TRBD2 might be the D (7 bases). Germline V gives CDR1 DFQATT, CDR2 SNEGSKA (reference sequence). The V end lost 6 bases, the J end lost 4 bases, and 25 bases lay between the germline ends. The CDR3 is 16 amino acids. The DNA of the CDR3 is TGCAGTGCAAATAATCAGGGGACTATCCTCAGATACGAGCAGTACTTC. Its translation is CSANNQGTILRYEQYF.

This sequence joins TRBV12-3 or TRBV12-4 and TRBJ2-7, with D possibly called TRBD1 or TRBD2 (6 bases each). The CDR3 length is 16 residues. Deletions cut 1 base from V and 2 bases from J, with 15 bases between. CDR3 in DNA: TGTGCCAGCAGTTTAGGAGGGGGGACAACAACCTACGAGCAGTACTTC. It encodes CASSLGGGTTTYEQYF.

The chain employs TRBV19 and TRBJ2-1, with TRBD2 as a possible D gene (5 bases). The CDR3 loop spans 17 amino acids. Looked up from germline, CDR1 is LNHDA and CDR2 is SQIVND (reference sequence). The V and J ends lost 0 bases and 8 bases respectively, with 20 bases between them. The CDR3 reads CASSIDHGGSRYDEQFF. CDR3 nucleotides: TGTGCCAGTAGTATAGATCATGGAGGTTCAAGGTACGATGAGCAGTTCTTC.

Notes on this clonotype: At one boundary the junction diverges from the germline segment, which might be a read error. The genes are TRBV5-1 and TRBJ2-3; D is possibly TRBD1 (5 bases). The CDR3 consists of 16 residues. Germline lookup yields CDR1 SGHRS and CDR2 YFSETQ. CDR3 sequence reads: CASSLASGWGTGTQYF. The CDR3 DNA follows: TGCGCCAGCAGCTTGGCATCCGGGTGGGGCACAGGTACGCAGTATTTT.

This chain connects TRBV4-3 to TRBJ2-1; TRBD1 agrees at 8 bases. This CDR3 contains 15 residues. The V and J ends lost 4 bases and 5 bases, in that order; junction bases with no gene match: 7. Germline lookup yields CDR1 LGHNA and CDR2 YSLEER. The CDR3 bases are TGCGCCAGCAGCCGGGGGACAGGCTCTGACAATGAGCAGTTCTTC. Amino acid sequence: CASSRGTGSDNEQFF.

The genes are TRBV6-1 and TRBJ2-1; D is perhaps TRBD2 (7 bases). The CDR3 has 14 residues. Germline V lookup: CDR1 MNHNS, CDR2 SASEGT. Trimming took off 5 bases at V and 8 bases at J, with 16 bases between the two ends. CDR3 region: CASSTAGALDEQFF. The CDR3 nucleotides are TGTGCCAGCAGTACGGCGGGGGCCCTGGATGAGCAGTTCTTC.

About this clonotype: The junction does not match germline at one end; this may be a read error. The chain employs TRBV6-1 and TRBJ1-5; D unclear. CDR1 is MNHNS, CDR2 SASEGT, per germline. The CDR3 runs 13 residues. The DNA for the CDR3 is TGTGCCAGCAGGATAGGTAGCAATCAGCCCCGGCATTTT. Residues: CASRIGSNQPRHF.

The chain recombines TRBV6-2 or TRBV6-3 with TRBJ2-3; D may be TRBD1 (7 bases). The CDR3 loop spans 16 amino acids. V was clipped by 4 bases and J by 1 base, with 15 bases between them. Germline CDR1 MNHEY, CDR2 SVGEGT. The CDR3 DNA is TGTGCCAGCAGTTCAGGAGGGGGCGCACGCACAGATACGCAGTATTTT. Its translation is CASSSGGGARTDTQYF.

This chain connects TRBV12-3 or TRBV12-4 to TRBJ2-7; D unclear. V was cut by 4 bases and J by 0 bases, with 16 bases left in between. CDR3 length equals 16 residues. The CDR3 loop is CASSSLMSSSSYEQYF. The CDR3 region has the DNA TGTGCCAGCAGTTCGCTAATGTCTTCAAGCTCCTACGAGCAGTACTTC.

This clonotype has only a few counts. The CDR3 region has the DNA TGTGCCAGCAGCCCGACAGGGAGCGGCACCGGGGAGCTGTTTTTT. It is translated as CASSPTGSGTGELFF. The genes are TRBV5-5 and TRBJ2-2; 7 nucleotides line up with TRBD1. V shed 4 bases, J shed 4 bases, and the junction held 7 bases outside the gene matches. From germline, CDR1 is SGHKS and CDR2 YYEKEE (reference sequence). This CDR3 contains 15 residues.

This sequence joins TRBV5-1 and TRBJ2-3; D is possibly TRBD1 (6 bases). The germline V gene encodes CDR1 SGHRS and CDR2 YFSETQ. This CDR3 has 14 amino acids. The ends were cut back, 4 bases at V and 2 bases at J, with 11 bases in the middle. CDR3 coding DNA: TGCGCCAGCAGCCCTCAGGGGTTCACAGATACGCAGTATTTT. Protein sequence: CASSPQGFTDTQYF.

This clonotype was detected a few times. The V call is TRBV12-3 or TRBV12-4, the J call TRBJ2-1; 9 bases line up with TRBD1. There are 15 residues in the CDR3. V shed 1 base and J 5 bases; nucleotides not matched to a gene: 3. The CDR3 DNA reads as TGTGCCAGCAGTTTAGGGGACAGGGTCAACAATGAGCAGTTCTTC. Encoded protein: CASSLGDRVNNEQFF.